These 20 T cell receptor beta chains were sequenced from one sample in a study of blood T cells in healthy people across ages. Together with a sample-barcoded 5' primer, a J-beta primer mix was included in a second PCR lasting about 7 to 11 cycles. A single record per CDR3 protein comes from TCRdb applying MiXCR to the 5' RACE reads. The sample lists some 710,000 distinct CDR3 sequences, 46% occurring once. The sequencing input was blood. These receptors came from a man of 80 years or more in good health.

The chain uses TRBV2 and TRBJ2-3; the match to TRBD1 covers 7 bases. The CDR3 totals 14 residues. The ends lost 7 bases at V and 5 bases at J; junction bases unmatched: 9. Germline lookup yields CDR1 SNHLY and CDR2 FYNNEI. For the CDR3, the DNA is TGTGCCAGCAACACAGGGGCACATATAGATACGCAGTATTTT. This gives the protein CASNTGAHIDTQYF.

This clonotype has a count of ten or more. This sequence joins TRBV29-1 and TRBJ2-1, with D possibly matching TRBD2 (6 bases). The germline gives CDR1 SQVTM, CDR2 ANQGSEA. Trimming took 2 bases from V and 8 from J, leaving 25 bases between them. The CDR3 runs 17 residues. CDR3 in DNA: TGCAGCGTTGAACCTGATTTCGGGATGGGGGGACTGGATGAGCAGTTCTTC. Translated: CSVEPDFGMGGLDEQFF.

A remark on this clonotype: This clone may be a read error of a much larger clone one base away. This chain connects TRBV7-9 to TRBJ2-3; 10 nucleotides agree with TRBD2. This CDR3 is built from 16 residues. V dropped 5 bases and J dropped 1; count of bases not matched to a gene: 6. Germline V lookup: CDR1 SEHNR, CDR2 FQNEAQ (reference sequence). The CDR3 nucleotides are TGTGCCAGCAGCGCTGGACTAGCGGCAGGCACAGATACGCAGTATTTT. The encoded protein is CASSAGLAAGTDTQYF.

As concerns this clonotype: A much larger clone differs by one base, so this may be a read error. The genes are TRBV9 and TRBJ2-5; 9 bases line up with TRBD1. The J call may be incorrect, as the DNA end agrees better with TRBJ2-7. The CDR3 runs 13 residues. The germline V gene encodes CDR1 SGDLS and CDR2 YYNGEE. The CDR3 spells CANSGTGLSEQYF. Written as DNA, the CDR3 is TGTGCCAACAGCGGGACAGGGTTGAGCGAGCAGTACTTC.

The chain is built from TRBV7-8 and TRBJ1-1, with 7 bases fitting TRBD1. CDR1 is SGHVS, CDR2 FQNEAQ, per germline. After removal of 1 base from V and 4 bases from J, the junction contained 6 bases not matched to a gene. CDR3 size: 15 residues. CDR3 nucleotides: TGTGCCAGCAGCTTAGGGGCAGGGGGACGCACTGAAGCTTTCTTT. Translation gives CASSLGAGGRTEAFF.

The chain couples TRBV12-3 or TRBV12-4 to TRBJ2-4; perhaps D is TRBD1 or TRBD2 (6 bases each). This CDR3 has 16 amino acids. Trimming removed 4 bases from V and 13 bases from J, with 26 bases in between. Here the CDR3 reads CASSYVGGPSSYKQYF. As DNA, the CDR3 is TGTGCCAGCAGTTATGTTGGGGGGCCCAGCTCCTACAAGCAGTACTTC.

The V and J genes are TRBV10-3 and TRBJ1-3, with no clear D. Germline CDR1 ENHRY, CDR2 SYGVKD. V dropped 0 bases and J dropped 3 bases, with 0 bases sitting between them. This CDR3 spans 12 amino acids. The CDR3 sequence: CAISESGNTIYF. CDR3 in DNA: TGTGCCATCAGTGAGTCTGGAAACACCATATATTTT.

V usage is TRBV28 and J usage is TRBJ2-5; D unclear. Germline V gene sequence: CDR1 MDHEN, CDR2 SYDVKM. V was clipped by 3 bases and J by 1 base, with 6 bases between them. This CDR3 region has 13 residues. The CDR3 nucleotides are TGTGCCAGCAGTTTGTGGGCCCAAGAGACCCAGTACTTC. It specifies CASSLWAQETQYF.

The genes are TRBV20-1 and TRBJ2-1, with D hard to call. CDR1 and CDR2 (germline): DFQATT, SNEGSKA (reference sequence). Trimming took off 6 bases at V and 10 bases at J, with 13 bases between the two ends. The CDR3 totals 11 residues. The CDR3 reads CSALASNEQFF. The CDR3 DNA is TGCAGTGCATTAGCATCCAACGAGCAGTTCTTC.

The chain joins TRBV7-9 to TRBJ2-2, with D possibly being TRBD2 (5 bases). The germline gives CDR1 SEHNR, CDR2 FQNEAQ (reference sequence). Deletions cut 4 bases from V and 5 bases from J, with 11 bases between. CDR3 length: 14 residues. DNA of the CDR3: TGTGCCAGCAGCTCCGAGCGGCTGACCGGGGAGCTGTTTTTT. Translating it yields CASSSERLTGELFF.

V and J are TRBV10-3 and TRBJ1-4, with 9 bases lining up with TRBD1. The V gene end was trimmed by 6 bases and the J gene end by 4 bases; junction bases not matched to a gene: 3. The CDR3 spans 14 residues. Germline-derived CDR1 and CDR2 are ENHRY and SYGVKD. This chain's CDR3 is CAISAGQGNEKLFF. CDR3 bases: TGTGCCATCAGCGCGGGACAGGGTAATGAAAAACTGTTTTTT.

The V call is TRBV28, the J call TRBJ2-1; 7 nucleotides agree with TRBD1. Germline V gives CDR1 MDHEN, CDR2 SYDVKM. The CDR3 is made up of 12 amino acids. The V gene end was trimmed by 6 bases and the J gene end by 10 bases; junction bases not matched to a gene: 6. DNA for the CDR3: TGTGCCAGCAGATCTCAGGGGGACGAGCAGTTCTTC. Its translation is CASRSQGDEQFF.

This clonotype was seen more than once but under ten times. One end of the junction is discordant with germline, which a read error may explain. The V gene is TRBV5-8, the J gene TRBJ2-5, with TRBD2 matching over 7 bases. CDR1 is SGHTS, CDR2 YDEGEE, per germline. This CDR3 spans 15 amino acids. The CDR3 loop is CASRLESGIVETQYF. The CDR3, as DNA: TGTGCCAGCAGATTGGAAAGCGGGATCGTAGAGACCCAGTACTTC.

The sample holds one count of this clonotype. The rearrangement joins TRBV7-2 to TRBJ2-4; maybe TRBD2 (5 bases). Germline CDR1 and CDR2: SGHTA and FQGNSA. V was trimmed by 1 base and J by 1 base, leaving 8 bases between them. The CDR3 is 15 residues long. The CDR3 reads CASSLGGIAKNIQYF. CDR3 in DNA: TGTGCCAGCAGCTTAGGAGGGATTGCCAAAAACATTCAGTACTTC.

This clonotype has just a few counts. The chain has TRBV10-3 and TRBJ2-7; the D is unclear. This CDR3 is 13 amino acids long. The germline V gene encodes CDR1 ENHRY and CDR2 SYGVKD. Trimming took off 6 bases at V and 0 bases at J, with 9 bases between the two ends. DNA of the CDR3: TGTGCCATCAGACCCAGGAGCTCCTACGAGCAGTACTTC. This sequence encodes CAIRPRSSYEQYF.

In its sample, this clonotype was seen a few times. This chain links TRBV12-3 or TRBV12-4 with TRBJ2-2; 9 bases agree with TRBD1. CDR3 length: 15 residues. Trimming took 5 bases from V and 7 from J; bases not matched to a gene: 8. The DNA for the CDR3 is TGTGCCAGCAGTCCACAGGGGGCCTTTGGCGGGGAGCTGTTTTTT. Protein: CASSPQGAFGGELFF.

The rearrangement links TRBV20-1 to TRBJ1-2; no firm D call. This CDR3 contains 8 residues. Per the germline V gene, CDR1 is DFQATT and CDR2 is SNEGSKA (reference sequence). CDR3 region: CAGRGYTF. In DNA form, the CDR3 reads TGCGCGGGGAGGGGCTACACCTTC.

The chain carries TRBV5-1 and TRBJ2-7; D is uncertain. The CDR3 is 14 residues long. Germline V gives CDR1 SGHRS, CDR2 YFSETQ. Trimming shortened V by 4 bases and J by 1 base, and 12 bases separated the two germline ends. The CDR3 nucleotides are TGCGCCAGCAGCCAGCGACCGGAATCCTACGAGCAGTACTTC. Protein product: CASSQRPESYEQYF.

This chain connects TRBV7-2 to TRBJ2-5; D ambiguous. CDR1 is SGHTA, CDR2 FQGNSA, per germline. With 0 bases removed from V and 0 bases from J, the gap between germline ends came to 11 bases. CDR3 length equals 16 residues. The CDR3 spells CASSLAGPQYQETQYF. The CDR3 DNA is TGTGCCAGCAGCTTAGCGGGCCCTCAGTACCAAGAGACCCAGTACTTC.

J is TRBJ2-1 and V is TRBV4-2, with 10 bases identical to TRBD2. Trimming cost V 0 bases and J 4 bases; bases outside gene matches: 3. Germline CDR1 reads LGHNA; CDR2 reads YNFKEQ. The CDR3 is made up of 16 amino acids. CDR3 nucleotides: TGTGCCAGCAGCCAAGATGCGACTAGCGGGTACAATGAGCAGTTCTTC. Translating it yields CASSQDATSGYNEQFF.